Each of the 17 T cell receptor beta chains below was sequenced from the same sample in a study of regulatory T cells in long-lasting Graves disease. Specified time point: persistent/refractory GD, antithyroid drugs over 5 years with positive TRAb. Isolated PBMC RNA provided the starting material for the TCR library. The TCR beta library used iRepertoire HTBI primers with Arm-PCR amplification of CDR3. TCRdb processed the multiplex PCR reads anew with MiXCR; each CDR3 protein has one entry. The sample records 390,000 or so distinct CDR3 sequences, approximately 25% being singletons. The sample here was peripheral blood mononuclear cells (PBMCs), taken when the disease was refractory, from a patient treated with antithyroid drugs. The receptors come from a woman between 35 and 50 years old with Graves disease.

In its sample, this clonotype was seen a few times. The germline gene is not matched at one end of the junction; a read error may be the cause. The gene calls are TRBV12-3 or TRBV12-4 and TRBJ1-1; TRBD1 matches 7 bases. There are 14 residues in the CDR3. The CDR3 sequence is CASSRTGVNTEALF. The CDR3 coding sequence is TGTGCCAGCAGTCGTACAGGGGTGAACACTGAAGCTCTCTTT.

This clonotype has a single count. It may be a read error: a sequence one base away is much more abundant. This chain connects TRBV6-4 to TRBJ2-5, with TRBD1 identical over 7 bases. CDR1 is MRHNA, CDR2 SNTAGT, per germline. The CDR3 runs 17 residues. J gave up 6 bases and V 3 bases, and 16 bases lay outside the gene matches. The CDR3, as DNA: TGTGCCAGCAGTGAGAAGGCGGTGGACCCAGGGGGAAAGACCCAGTACTTC. It codes for CASSEKAVDPGGKTQYF.

For the CDR3, the DNA is TGTGCCACCAGGGCCGCCGGGACCCAGTACTTC. It codes for CATRAAGTQYF. The chain recombines TRBV7-2 with TRBJ2-5; tentative D call: TRBD1 (5 bases). Germline assignment: CDR1 SGHTA and CDR2 FQGNSA. Trimming pared 10 bases from V and 7 bases from J, leaving 13 bases between. The CDR3 contains 11 residues.

The chain carries TRBV10-3 and TRBJ2-7, with a weak D call TRBD1 (6 bases). The CDR3 sequence is 13 residues long. CDR1 and CDR2 from the germline V gene are ENHRY and SYGVKD. V was cut by 8 bases and J by 5 bases, with 16 bases left in between. This chain's CDR3 is CAIGSRDIDEQYF. DNA of the CDR3: TGTGCCATCGGCTCCAGGGACATCGACGAGCAGTACTTC.

This clonotype has a count of ten or more. The rearrangement links TRBV2 to TRBJ1-1; D gene ambiguous. CDR1 is SNHLY and CDR2 is FYNNEI in the germline V gene. Deletions cut 6 bases from V and 0 bases from J, with 8 bases between. The CDR3 is made up of 13 amino acids. In DNA form, the CDR3 reads TGTGCCAGCAGCGCAGTTCTGAACACTGAAGCTTTCTTT. Translating it yields CASSAVLNTEAFF.

This clonotype was found many times. J is TRBJ1-5 and V is TRBV5-6, with TRBD1 matching over 9 bases. Trimming at V came to 1 base and at J to 7 bases, leaving 3 bases not matched to a gene. The CDR3 has 14 amino acids. Germline loops: CDR1 SGHDT, CDR2 YYEEEE. CDR3 bases: TGTGCCAGCAGCTTGACAGGGGGCTGGCAGCCCCAGCATTTT. Encoded protein: CASSLTGGWQPQHF.

V is TRBV3-1 and J is TRBJ1-5; D gene unclear. The CDR3 sequence is 13 residues long. V was trimmed by 0 bases and J by 7 bases, leaving 7 bases between them. CDR1 is LGHDT and CDR2 is YNNKEL in the germline V gene (reference sequence). CDR3 in amino acids: CASSQDRRQPQHF. DNA of the CDR3: TGTGCCAGCAGCCAAGATAGGAGACAGCCCCAGCATTTT.

The chain employs TRBV5-1 and TRBJ2-7; possible D gene TRBD1, 6 bases. Germline values: CDR1 SGHRS, CDR2 YFSETQ. Trimming took 4 bases from V and 5 from J, leaving 13 bases between them. The CDR3 is 13 amino acids. In DNA, the CDR3 is TGCGCCAGCAGCACCACAGGGTTCCACGAGCAGTACTTC. Translating gives CASSTTGFHEQYF.

This clonotype was observed at least ten times. The rearrangement uses TRBV12-3 or TRBV12-4 and TRBJ1-1; D uncertain. This CDR3 is 15 amino acids long. Trimming took off 3 bases at V and 0 bases at J, with 11 bases between the two ends. CDR3 protein: CASSLYVGMNTEAFF. The DNA for the CDR3 is TGTGCCAGCAGTTTGTATGTTGGTATGAACACTGAAGCTTTCTTT.

This clonotype was seen ten or more times. The chain couples TRBV10-2 to TRBJ2-5, with no clear D. Trimming pared 5 bases from V and 5 bases from J, leaving 12 bases between. The CDR3 sequence is 13 residues long. Germline loops: CDR1 WSHSY, CDR2 SAAADI. Here the CDR3 DNA reads TGCGCCAGCAGTAGCCTGGGGTGGGAGACCCAGTACTTC. Amino acid sequence: CASSSLGWETQYF.

This clonotype was detected only a few times. The chain employs TRBV28 and TRBJ2-4; D is perhaps TRBD2 (6 bases). The CDR3 sequence is 15 residues long. Germline V gives CDR1 MDHEN, CDR2 SYDVKM. V was shortened by 6 bases and J by 3 bases, with 15 bases between the two germline ends. The DNA of the CDR3 is TGTGCCAGCAGCCCCGTAAGGGAGGACAAAAACATTCAGTACTTC. Translating gives CASSPVREDKNIQYF.

V and J are TRBV6-2 or TRBV6-3 and TRBJ2-7; D perhaps matches TRBD2 (5 bases). V lost 0 bases to trimming and J lost 2 bases, with 8 bases between them. Germline V gives CDR1 MNHEY, CDR2 SVGEGT. The CDR3 is 14 residues long. The CDR3 region is CASSYSRETYEQYF. The CDR3 coding sequence is TGTGCCAGCAGTTACTCGAGGGAGACCTACGAGCAGTACTTC.

About this clonotype: No conserved phenylalanine or tryptophan is present at the end of the CDR3, so a read error is the likely explanation. CDR3 sequence (DNA): TGCGCCAGCAGCCCCCGGGACAGATCCCTCCACCTT. The encoded protein is CASSPRDRSLHL. This sequence joins TRBV5-1 and TRBJ1-6, with 7 bases identical to TRBD1. CDR1 is SGHRS and CDR2 is YFSETQ in the germline V gene. This CDR3 contains 12 residues. The V segment lost 4 bases and the J segment 14 bases; nucleotides outside the gene matches: 6.

The genes are TRBV6-9 and TRBJ1-5, with a weak D call TRBD1 (6 bases). CDR3 length equals 14 residues. Germline CDR1 MNHGY, CDR2 SVAAGI. V shed 4 bases and J shed 7 bases, with 14 bases lying between them. The CDR3 nucleotides read TGTGCCAGCAGTTCGACAGGCGGGACCCAGCCCCAGCATTTT. Amino acids: CASSSTGGTQPQHF.

This chain joins TRBV4-1 and TRBJ2-5, with D perhaps matching TRBD2 (6 bases). The V end lost 4 bases, the J end lost 4 bases, and 13 bases lay between the germline ends. The CDR3 runs 14 residues. The germline CDR1 and CDR2 sequences are MGHRA and YSYEKL. CDR3 loop: CASSPRRARETQYF. The DNA for the CDR3 is TGCGCCAGCAGCCCAAGGAGGGCCAGAGAGACCCAGTACTTC.

The chain recombines TRBV7-2 with TRBJ2-7, with 12 bases fitting TRBD2. CDR1 and CDR2 (germline): SGHTA, FQGNSA. After removal of 4 bases from V and 4 bases from J, the junction contained 14 bases not matched to a gene. The CDR3 covers 18 residues. This CDR3 is CASSSHRFRTSGKYEQYF. The CDR3 bases are TGTGCCAGCAGCTCACACCGCTTTCGGACTAGCGGGAAATACGAGCAGTACTTC. Complete variable domain (other parts from reference TRBV7-2 and TRBJ2-7): GAGVSQSPSNKVTEKGKDVELRCDPISGHTALYWYRQSLGQGLEFLIYFQGNSAPDKSGLPSDRFSAERTGGSVSTLTIQRTQQEDSAVYLCASSSHRFRTSGKYEQYFGPGTRLTVT.

In its sample, this clonotype was seen a few times. The V gene is TRBV5-1, the J gene TRBJ2-7; no reliable D call. V was pared by 4 bases and J by 3 bases, with 17 bases between. The CDR3 totals 15 residues. CDR1 and CDR2 from the germline V gene are SGHRS and YFSETQ. In nucleotides, the CDR3 is TGCGCCAGCAGCGTTTTTACCGGGCCGAACTACGAGCAGTACTTC. Residues: CASSVFTGPNYEQYF.